The clone carrying this T cell receptor beta chain was picked up many times. Its antigen is still unknown. In the authors' workflow: Clinicopathological groups differed in CDR3, with these differences serving to build a distant-metastasis classifier for papillary thyroid cancer. TCRdb reprocessed the PCR reads via MiXCR. The V and J calls follow TCRdb's processing rather than the paper's. The profile shows about 22,000 clones, under 25% of them singletons. This sample stems from a study of metastatic and nonmetastatic thyroid tumors. Looking at the study overall: Repertoires from blood and tumor or nodule tissue of malignant and benign thyroid patients were compared. Overall study findings and caveats: Significantly greater TCR beta diversity was reportedly found in malignant thyroid tumors than in benign nodules (in blood and tumor).

This CDR3 region has 15 residues. V shed 5 bases, J shed 0 bases, and the junction held 3 bases outside the gene matches. Germline loops: CDR1 SGHAT, CDR2 FQDESV (reference sequence). Nobody among the patients had been given any treatment before thyroid surgery. The sequenced sample consisted of blood. This receptor was obtained from a male donor with papillary thyroid cancer or a benign thyroid nodule (not recorded which). Some clones in this sample may be carry-over from other donors' samples. The chain employs TRBV11-1 and TRBJ2-3; 9 bases map to TRBD2. The CDR3 nucleotides read TGTGCCAGCAGCGTCACTAGCGGGAGCACAGATACGCAGTATTTT. Translation: CASSVTSGSTDTQYF.